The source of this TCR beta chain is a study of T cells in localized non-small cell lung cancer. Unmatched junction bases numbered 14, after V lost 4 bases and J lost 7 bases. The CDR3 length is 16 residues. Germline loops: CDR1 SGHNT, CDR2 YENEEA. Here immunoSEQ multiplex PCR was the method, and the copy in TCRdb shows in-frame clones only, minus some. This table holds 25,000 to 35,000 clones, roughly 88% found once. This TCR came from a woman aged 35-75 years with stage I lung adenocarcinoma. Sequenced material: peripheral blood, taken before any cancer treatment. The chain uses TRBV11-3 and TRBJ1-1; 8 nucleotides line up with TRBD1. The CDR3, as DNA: TGTGCCAGCAGCTCGACAGGGGCCAACATGTGGGGTGAAGCTTTCTTT. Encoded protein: CASSSTGANMWGEAFF.